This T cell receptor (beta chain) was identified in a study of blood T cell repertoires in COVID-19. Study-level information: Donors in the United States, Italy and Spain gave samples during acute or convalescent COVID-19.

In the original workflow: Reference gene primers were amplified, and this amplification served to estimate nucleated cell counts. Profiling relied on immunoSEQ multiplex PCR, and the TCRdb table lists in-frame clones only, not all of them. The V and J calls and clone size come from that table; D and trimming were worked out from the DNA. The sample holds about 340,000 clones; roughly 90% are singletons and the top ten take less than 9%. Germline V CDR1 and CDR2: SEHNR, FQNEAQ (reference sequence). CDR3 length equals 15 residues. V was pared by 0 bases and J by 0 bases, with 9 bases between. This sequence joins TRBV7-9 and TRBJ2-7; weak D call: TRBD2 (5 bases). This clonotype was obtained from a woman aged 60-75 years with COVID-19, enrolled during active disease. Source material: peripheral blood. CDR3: CASSLAAGSSYEQYF. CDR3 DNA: TGTGCCAGCAGCTTAGCGGCTGGGAGCTCCTACGAGCAGTACTTC.